The sequence of this T cell receptor (beta chain) was determined in a study of CD4 and CD8 cells across lung adenocarcinoma regions. This clonotype has a count of ten or more. V shed 0 bases and J shed 1 base, with 9 bases lying between them. This CDR3 is 15 amino acids long. From germline, CDR1 is MGHRA and CDR2 YSYEKL. Donors had localized lung adenocarcinoma, a non-small cell lung cancer. Via MiXCR, TCRdb re-called the PCR reads, giving one row per CDR3 protein. The sample records roughly 8,000 distinct CDR3 sequences, 45% being singletons. The V gene is TRBV4-1, the J gene TRBJ1-2; D is uncertain. The specimen was CD8+ T cells from the center of a lung tumor. The sequence came from a male donor with lung adenocarcinoma. The CD4 and CD8 labels of this study may be unreliable. Here the CDR3 reads CASSQEVGVNYGYTF. Written as DNA, the CDR3 is TGCGCCAGCAGCCAAGAAGTCGGGGTTAACTATGGCTACACCTTC.